This T cell receptor (beta chain) originates from a study of shared clonotypes between healthy human individuals. General study points: Larger richness was generally estimated for naive than memory subsets.

The V gene end was trimmed by 3 bases and the J gene end by 1 base; junction bases not matched to a gene: 9. CDR3 length: 18 amino acids. Germline V gene data show CDR1 as SGHAT and CDR2 as FQNNGV. Produced via immunoSEQ multiplex PCR; TCRdb's table is partial and in-frame only. The sample has about 680,000 clones, 92% seen once; the top ten hold approximately 25%. In regard to this clone: Its specificity is not known.

In the naive CD8 group, cells lacked CD45RO and were positively selected for CCR7, so terminally differentiated effector memory CD45RA+ cells were left out. The chain employs TRBV11-2 and TRBJ1-5; 10 bases fit TRBD1. This receptor was obtained from a man aged 25-45 years in good health. The sequenced sample consisted of naive CD8+ T cells sorted from blood. DNA of the CDR3: TGTGCCAGCAGCTTCCGGGACAGGGGTCTCGAAAGCAATCAGCCCCAGCATTTT. Translated: CASSFRDRGLESNQPQHF.